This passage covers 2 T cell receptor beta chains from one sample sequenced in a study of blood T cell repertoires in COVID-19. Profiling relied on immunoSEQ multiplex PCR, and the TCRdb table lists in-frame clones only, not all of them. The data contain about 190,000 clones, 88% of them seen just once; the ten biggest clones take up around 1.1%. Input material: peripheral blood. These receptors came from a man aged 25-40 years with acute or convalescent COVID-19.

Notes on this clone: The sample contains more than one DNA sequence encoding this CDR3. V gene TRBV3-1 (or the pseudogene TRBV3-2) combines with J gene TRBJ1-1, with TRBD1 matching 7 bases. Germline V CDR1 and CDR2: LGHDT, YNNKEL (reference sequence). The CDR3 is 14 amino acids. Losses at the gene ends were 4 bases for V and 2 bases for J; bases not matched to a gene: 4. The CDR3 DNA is TGTGCCAGCAGCCCTACAGGGGCTAACACTGAAGCTTTCTTT. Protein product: CASSPTGANTEAFF.

The CDR3 spells CASTTGGISPLHF. In DNA form, the CDR3 reads TGTGCCAGCACGACAGGGGGCATTTCACCCCTCCACTTT. The chain joins TRBV12-3 or TRBV12-4 to TRBJ1-6; 10 positions match TRBD1. Germline trimming cut 7 bases from V and 9 bases from J; bases unmatched to any gene: 3. The CDR3 is made up of 13 amino acids.